This TCR beta chain derives from a study of blood T cells in healthy people across ages. V lost 5 bases and J lost 5, with 12 bases in between. Germline values: CDR1 SGHTA, CDR2 FQGNSA. The CDR3 has 13 residues. Combining a sample-barcoded 5' primer with a J-beta primer mix, a second PCR ran for about 7 to 11 cycles. Per sample, CDR3-containing paired-end reads numbered at least 2.5 million. TCRdb re-derived calls from the 5' RACE reads in MiXCR, one entry per CDR3 protein. The sample lists under 950,000 distinct CDR3 sequences; 22% were seen once. General study points: Roughly linearly, TCR beta diversity per million T cells fell as age increased.

Roughly 10 milliliters of peripheral blood were drawn from each donor into EDTA-treated tubes. No fewer than 6 million PBMCs went into each sample. This clonotype has just a few counts. Its antigen is not known. The receptor was derived from a man between 65 and 85 years old in good health. Sequencing was performed on blood. J is TRBJ2-5 and V is TRBV7-2; D possibly corresponds to TRBD2 (5 bases). CDR3 sequence (DNA): TGTGCCAGCAGCCGGGGAAAAAGGGAGACCCAGTACTTC. Its translation: CASSRGKRETQYF.